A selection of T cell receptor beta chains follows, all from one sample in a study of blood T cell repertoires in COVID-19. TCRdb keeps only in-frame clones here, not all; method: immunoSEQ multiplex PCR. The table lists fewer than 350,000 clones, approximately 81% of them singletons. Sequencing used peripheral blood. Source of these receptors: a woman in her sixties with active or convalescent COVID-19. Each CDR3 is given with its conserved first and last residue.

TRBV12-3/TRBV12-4,CASSFSSNQPQHF
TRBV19,CASIGDTDTQYF
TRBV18,CASSPGGQGYGYTF
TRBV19,CASTIQDYSGNTIYF
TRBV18,CASSPQSGAMNTEAFF
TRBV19,CASSITGKVYEQYF
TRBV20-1,CSASAGTSQTYEQYF
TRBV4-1,CASSPTEGADTEAFF
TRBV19,CASSIGQNTGELFF
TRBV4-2,CASSQVWEPQGGNSPLHF
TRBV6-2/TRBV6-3,CASSYSSTSGGTDTQYF
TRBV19,CASSGDRGMNLEAFF
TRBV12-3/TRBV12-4,CASRGPVGQYF
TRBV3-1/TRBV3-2,CASSQEGVLDYNEQFF
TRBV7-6,CASSNSPGQGRYGYTF
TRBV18,CASSPQGTGANVLTF
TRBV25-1,CASSESHRAGANVLTF
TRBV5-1,CASSPDTTYEQYF
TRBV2,CASSPGGSGANVLTF
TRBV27,CASSTREGNSPLHF
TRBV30,CAWTQVRVLHGYTF
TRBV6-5,CASSYDGGASDTQYF
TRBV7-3,CASSAPGLAGSRFF